This passage covers 25 T cell receptor beta chains from one sample sequenced in a study of cytotoxic CD8 clonotypes in ibrutinib-treated CLL. The table came from immunoSEQ multiplex PCR; TCRdb's copy has only in-frame clones and leaves some out. The sample comprises 160,000 or so clones, about four fifths of which are singletons, and 4.6% rests with the top ten. Sequences were derived from PBMCs, sampled after 24 months of ibrutinib treatment. These receptors all stem from a human donor with chronic lymphocytic leukemia.

The chain carries TRBV2 and TRBJ1-5; D is ambiguous. CDR3 size: 14 residues. The ends were cut back, 5 bases at V and 3 bases at J, with 11 bases in the middle. From germline, CDR1 is SNHLY and CDR2 FYNNEI. This chain's CDR3 is CASSLGSPNQPQHF. The CDR3 DNA sequence: TGTGCCAGCAGTTTGGGCAGTCCCAATCAGCCCCAGCATTTT.

This rearrangement joins TRBV6-6 to TRBJ2-7, with D unresolved. This CDR3 is 14 amino acids long. Germline-derived CDR1 and CDR2 are MNHNY and SVGAGI (reference sequence). V dropped 2 bases and J dropped 0 bases, with 8 bases sitting between them. CDR3 sequence reads: CASSYEEYSYEQYF. The DNA of the CDR3 is TGTGCCAGCAGTTACGAGGAGTACTCCTACGAGCAGTACTTC.

The V and J genes are TRBV5-1 and TRBJ1-5; the D is unclear. Trimming removed 2 bases from V and 6 bases from J, with 12 bases in between. Germline V gene sequence: CDR1 SGHRS, CDR2 YFSETQ. The CDR3 sequence is 14 residues long. The CDR3, as DNA: TGCGCCAGCAGCTTACTTGGGGAGAGTCAGCCCCAGCATTTT. This gives the protein CASSLLGESQPQHF.

Here the CDR3 reads CATILSGLPEQYF. CDR3 in DNA: TGTGCCACCATTCTTTCAGGTCTCCCCGAGCAGTACTTC. V usage is TRBV6-1 and J usage is TRBJ2-7; no reliable D call. Trimming left V 10 bases short and J 6 bases short, with 19 bases between. Germline V gene lookup returns CDR1 MNHNS and CDR2 SASEGT. The CDR3 totals 13 residues.

The chain employs TRBV18 and TRBJ1-5; TRBD1 matches 10 bases. Germline V CDR1 and CDR2: KGHSH, LQKENI. The CDR3 consists of 22 residues. The trim removed 3 bases at V and 6 bases at J, leaving 26 bases unmatched. This chain's CDR3 is CASSPRRDRGGNQGTSLQPQHF. The CDR3 nucleotides are TGTGCCAGCTCACCCAGACGGGACAGGGGTGGAAACCAGGGCACATCTCTTCAGCCCCAGCATTTT.

The chain couples TRBV28 to TRBJ1-1; weak D call: TRBD1 (6 bases). The V gene's germline CDR1 is MDHEN and CDR2 SYDVKM. Trimming left V 6 bases short and J 9 bases short, with 20 bases between. This CDR3 has 14 amino acids. The CDR3 spells CASSLPGGKVKAFF. CDR3 bases: TGTGCCAGCAGCCTACCCGGGGGCAAAGTTAAAGCTTTCTTT.

The chain has TRBV6-4 and TRBJ2-3; the match to TRBD1 covers 10 bases. This CDR3 contains 15 residues. Germline trimming cut 9 bases from V and 6 bases from J; bases unmatched to any gene: 12. Germline V gene data show CDR1 as MRHNA and CDR2 as SNTAGT. CDR3 sequence: CASQDGTGVTDTQYF. The CDR3 nucleotides are TGTGCCAGTCAGGACGGGACAGGGGTCACCGATACGCAGTATTTT.

This clone has a single count. The V gene is TRBV5-5, the J gene TRBJ2-1; no clear D. The germline V and J ends were trimmed by 4 bases and 6 bases, with 11 bases remaining between them. This CDR3 region has 13 residues. Germline lookup yields CDR1 SGHKS and CDR2 YYEKEE (reference sequence). CDR3: CASSPGPSNEQFF. The CDR3 DNA follows: TGTGCCAGCAGCCCCGGGCCGTCCAATGAGCAGTTCTTC.

The CDR3 DNA sequence: TGCGCCAGCAGTTTTATCGACAGGGGGCCAGCAAATCAGCCCCAGCATTTT. Residues: CASSFIDRGPANQPQHF. The rearrangement uses TRBV4-1 and TRBJ1-5; 10 nucleotides agree with TRBD1. Trimming took 6 bases from V and 4 from J; bases not matched to a gene: 12. There are 17 residues in the CDR3. CDR1 is MGHRA, CDR2 YSYEKL, per germline.

The rearrangement joins TRBV5-8 to TRBJ2-7; TRBD1 aligns across 8 bases. There are 15 residues in the CDR3. The germline gives CDR1 SGHTS, CDR2 YDEGEE. The trim removed 0 bases at V and 2 bases at J, leaving 4 bases unmatched. CDR3 coding DNA: TGTGCCAGCAGCTTGGTCAGGGGGCCCGCCTACGAGCAGTACTTC. Protein sequence: CASSLVRGPAYEQYF.

This chain links TRBV7-2 with TRBJ2-1; 11 nucleotides agree with TRBD2. J was trimmed by 4 bases and V by 1 base; bases with no gene match: 3. The CDR3 is made up of 16 amino acids. Per the germline V gene, CDR1 is SGHTA and CDR2 is FQGNSA. In DNA, the CDR3 is TGTGCCAGCAGCTTAGTGGGGACTAGCGGTTACAATGAGCAGTTCTTC. Its protein is CASSLVGTSGYNEQFF.

The rearrangement links TRBV4-2 to TRBJ1-1, with D unclear. The CDR3 covers 13 residues. CDR1 is LGHNA, CDR2 YNFKEQ, per germline. V was shortened by 5 bases and J by 1 base, with 8 bases between the two germline ends. CDR3 sequence (DNA): TGTGCCAGCAGCGTTGTTAGGAACACTGAAGCTTTCTTT. Its protein product is CASSVVRNTEAFF.

The chain has TRBV19 and TRBJ1-4, with unresolved D. Germline CDR1 LNHDA, CDR2 SQIVND (reference sequence). Deletions cut 6 bases from V and 5 bases from J, with 7 bases between. CDR3 length: 12 residues. In DNA form, the CDR3 reads TGTGCCAGTAGCCGCAAAAATGAAAAACTGTTTTTT. It encodes CASSRKNEKLFF. Using reference TRBV19 and TRBJ1-4 for the parts outside the CDR3, the full variable domain is DGGITQSPKYLFRKEGQNVTLSCEQNLNHDAMYWYRQDPGQGLRLIYYSQIVNDFQKGDIAEGYSVSREKKESFPLTVTSAQKNPTAFYLCASSRKNEKLFFGSGTQLSVL.

The rearrangement links TRBV6-6 to TRBJ2-3; D could derive from TRBD1 or TRBD2 (5 bases each). The V end lost 2 bases, the J end lost 14 bases, and 20 bases lay between the germline ends. From germline, CDR1 is MNHNY and CDR2 SVGAGI (reference sequence). This CDR3 has 14 amino acids. The CDR3 region is CASSYPRDPSPGYF. In DNA, the CDR3 is TGTGCCAGCAGTTACCCCCGGGACCCATCCCCGGGGTATTTT.

The rearrangement links TRBV10-2 to TRBJ1-6; D remains ambiguous. V lost 3 bases to trimming and J lost 8 bases, with 11 bases between them. Germline values: CDR1 WSHSY, CDR2 SAAADI. CDR3 length equals 14 residues. CDR3 DNA: TGCGCCAGCAGTGATGGGAGTTTACATTCACCCCTCCACTTT. Amino acids: CASSDGSLHSPLHF.

This chain connects TRBV7-9 to TRBJ1-1, with 7 bases lining up with TRBD1. Looked up from germline, CDR1 is SEHNR and CDR2 is FQNEAQ (reference sequence). J lost 0 bases, V lost 5 bases, and 12 bases had no gene match. The CDR3 has 17 residues. In DNA, the CDR3 is TGTGCCAGCAGCAGGGGGGAACTACAGGGGATGAACACTGAAGCTTTCTTT. This translates into CASSRGELQGMNTEAFF.

The chain carries TRBV4-2 and TRBJ2-1; 8 nucleotides line up with TRBD2. Trimming removed 4 bases from V and 6 bases from J; junction bases left unmatched: 11. The CDR3 spans 16 residues. Germline CDR1 reads LGHNA; CDR2 reads YNFKEQ. The CDR3 loop reads CASSLHPSGPPNEQFF. The DNA of the CDR3 is TGTGCCAGCAGCCTCCACCCTAGCGGGCCTCCCAATGAGCAGTTCTTC.

The chain joins TRBV7-2 to TRBJ2-2; D is possibly TRBD1 (5 bases). The CDR3 is 15 residues long. Trimming took 3 bases from V and 7 from J, leaving 15 bases between them. Germline CDR1 is SGHTA and CDR2 is FQGNSA. The CDR3 region is CASSFVGQGLGELFF. CDR3 in DNA: TGTGCCAGCAGCTTTGTTGGGCAGGGCCTCGGGGAGCTGTTTTTT.

This clone has just a few counts. The chain joins TRBV10-3 to TRBJ2-1; TRBD1 is a possible D gene (8 bases). Germline lookup yields CDR1 ENHRY and CDR2 SYGVKD. The V gene lost 3 bases and the J gene lost 1 base, with 16 bases spanning the gap. This CDR3 has 17 amino acids. In DNA, the CDR3 is TGTGCCATCAGTGACCGGACAGGGAGGGAGTCCTACAATGAGCAGTTCTTC. Translation: CAISDRTGRESYNEQFF.

In nucleotides, the CDR3 is TGTGCCAGCAGCCGGGGGACAGGGGTTTCAGATACGCAGTATTTT. This codes for CASSRGTGVSDTQYF. The chain employs TRBV5-4 and TRBJ2-3, with 10 nucleotides matching TRBD1. V lost 4 bases to trimming and J lost 4 bases; unmatched junction nucleotides: 6. The CDR3 covers 15 residues. Germline V gives CDR1 SGHNT, CDR2 YYREEE (reference sequence).

This clone was seen only a few times. The chain recombines TRBV7-6 with TRBJ2-5, with TRBD1 matching over 8 bases. J gave up 7 bases and V 0 bases, and 22 bases lay outside the gene matches. The CDR3 runs 20 residues. Germline CDR1 is SGHVS and CDR2 is FNYEAQ. Here the CDR3 DNA reads TGTGCCAGCAGCTTAGCATACCGGGACAGGTCCCTTAGCGAACTCCGGACCCAGTACTTC. This gives the protein CASSLAYRDRSLSELRTQYF.

V gene TRBV19 combines with J gene TRBJ1-1, with a possible D match to TRBD1 (6 bases). Trimming cost V 7 bases and J 0 bases, with 21 bases left between them. The CDR3 has 17 residues. Germline CDR1 reads LNHDA; CDR2 reads SQIVND (reference sequence). Here the CDR3 DNA reads TGTGCCAGTAAAGTGTCTTACGGGGGGCGAATGAACACTGAAGCTTTCTTT. As protein: CASKVSYGGRMNTEAFF.

The chain links TRBV6-5 to TRBJ1-3; D unresolved. CDR3 length: 13 residues. The germline V and J ends were trimmed by 6 bases and 0 bases, with 6 bases remaining between them. Per germline, CDR1 MNHEY and CDR2 SVGAGI. CDR3 DNA sequence: TGTGCCAGCAGGGACTCCTCTGGAAACACCATATATTTT. Translation: CASRDSSGNTIYF.

This sequence joins TRBV7-2 and TRBJ2-3; no clear D gene. In germline, CDR1 is SGHTA, CDR2 FQGNSA. Trimming pared 6 bases from V and 6 bases from J, leaving 13 bases between. CDR3 length: 13 amino acids. The CDR3 region has the DNA TGTGCCAGCAGTTCCCGAAAAGGGGATACGCAGTATTTT. It codes for CASSSRKGDTQYF.

This chain connects TRBV7-3 to TRBJ2-2; D may be TRBD1 (6 bases). V was trimmed by 6 bases and J by 1 base, leaving 15 bases between them. This CDR3 is 16 amino acids long. Per germline, CDR1 SGHTA and CDR2 FQGTGA. The CDR3 nucleotides read TGTGCCAGCAGTTATTCAGGGGCCAAGAACACCGGGGAGCTGTTTTTT. Translated: CASSYSGAKNTGELFF.